This entry features one T cell receptor (beta chain) sequence. The CDR3 extends over 17 amino acids. Primers used in a second PCR of about 6 to 11 cycles were a sample-barcoded 5' primer and a J-beta primer mix. Each CDR3 protein gets one entry after TCRdb re-called the 5' RACE reads with MiXCR. The sample records about 970,000 distinct CDR3 sequences, about 51% being singletons. The source of the sample is a study of blood T cells in healthy people across ages. Sequenced input: blood. The chain is built from TRBV12-1 and TRBJ2-2; the DNA was not used to check the table's D call, TRBD2. TRBV12-1 is labeled a pseudogene. The clonotype comes from a woman in her sixties in good health. The CDR3 here is CASSRTSGRVYTGELFF. Here the CDR3 DNA reads TGTGCCAGCAGTCGCACTAGCGGGAGAGTTTACACCGGGGAGCTGTTTTTT.